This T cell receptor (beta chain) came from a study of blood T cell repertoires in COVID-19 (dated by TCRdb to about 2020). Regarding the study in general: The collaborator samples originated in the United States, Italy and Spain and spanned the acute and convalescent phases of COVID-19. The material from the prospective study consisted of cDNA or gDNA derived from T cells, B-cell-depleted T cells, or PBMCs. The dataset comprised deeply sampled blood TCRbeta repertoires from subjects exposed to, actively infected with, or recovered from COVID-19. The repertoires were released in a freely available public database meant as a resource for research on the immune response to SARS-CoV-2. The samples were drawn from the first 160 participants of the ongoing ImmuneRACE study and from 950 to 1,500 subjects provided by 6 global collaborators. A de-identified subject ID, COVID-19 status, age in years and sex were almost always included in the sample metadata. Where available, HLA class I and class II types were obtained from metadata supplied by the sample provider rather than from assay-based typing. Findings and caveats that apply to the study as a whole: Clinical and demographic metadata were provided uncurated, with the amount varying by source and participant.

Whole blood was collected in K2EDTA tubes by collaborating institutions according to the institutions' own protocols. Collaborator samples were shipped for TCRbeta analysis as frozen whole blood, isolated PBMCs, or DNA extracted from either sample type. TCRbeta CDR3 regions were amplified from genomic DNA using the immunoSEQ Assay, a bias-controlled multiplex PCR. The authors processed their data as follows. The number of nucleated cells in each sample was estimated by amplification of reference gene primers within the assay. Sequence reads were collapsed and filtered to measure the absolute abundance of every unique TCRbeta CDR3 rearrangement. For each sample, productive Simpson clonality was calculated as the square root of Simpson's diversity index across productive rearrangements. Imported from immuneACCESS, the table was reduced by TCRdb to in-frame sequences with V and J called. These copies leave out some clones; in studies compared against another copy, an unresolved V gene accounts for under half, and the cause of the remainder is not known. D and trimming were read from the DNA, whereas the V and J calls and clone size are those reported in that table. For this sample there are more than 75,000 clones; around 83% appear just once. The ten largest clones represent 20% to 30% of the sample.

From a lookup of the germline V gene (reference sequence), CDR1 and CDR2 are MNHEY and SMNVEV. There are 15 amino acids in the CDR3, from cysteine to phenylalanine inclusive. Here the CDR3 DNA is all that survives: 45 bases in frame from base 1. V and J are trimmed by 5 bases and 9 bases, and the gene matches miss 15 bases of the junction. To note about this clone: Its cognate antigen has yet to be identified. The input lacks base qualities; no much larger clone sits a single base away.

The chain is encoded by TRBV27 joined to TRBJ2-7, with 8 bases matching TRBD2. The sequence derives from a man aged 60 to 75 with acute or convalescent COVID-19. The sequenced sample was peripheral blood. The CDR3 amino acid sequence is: CASSRNWDGSGGQYF. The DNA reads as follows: TGTGCCAGCAGTCGAAACTGGGACGGGAGCGGGGGGCAGTACTTC.